Described below is a single TCR beta chain sequence and its context. Its antigen is not identified. This sample is drawn from a study of T cells in narcolepsy. Notes on the study in general: Reportedly, autoreactive clonotypes were serially detected in patients' blood but not controls'.

The CDR3 sequence is 13 residues long. V trimming: 7 bases; J trimming: 0 bases; junction bases outside the gene matches: 3. Germline CDR1 is SGHRS and CDR2 is YFSETQ. Sequencing used immunoSEQ multiplex PCR; TCRdb keeps in-frame clones, though not all of them. The sample gives about 33,000 clones, approximately 87% of which show up once; around 1.2% is in the top ten. The receptor was isolated from a human donor with narcolepsy. The rearrangement uses TRBV5-1 and TRBJ2-7, with 8 positions matching TRBD1. The sequenced material came from CD45RA- memory CD4+ T cells from PBMCs. CDR3 in DNA: TGCGCCAGCTTTGGGACAGGCTCCTACGAGCAGTACTTC. This sequence encodes CASFGTGSYEQYF.